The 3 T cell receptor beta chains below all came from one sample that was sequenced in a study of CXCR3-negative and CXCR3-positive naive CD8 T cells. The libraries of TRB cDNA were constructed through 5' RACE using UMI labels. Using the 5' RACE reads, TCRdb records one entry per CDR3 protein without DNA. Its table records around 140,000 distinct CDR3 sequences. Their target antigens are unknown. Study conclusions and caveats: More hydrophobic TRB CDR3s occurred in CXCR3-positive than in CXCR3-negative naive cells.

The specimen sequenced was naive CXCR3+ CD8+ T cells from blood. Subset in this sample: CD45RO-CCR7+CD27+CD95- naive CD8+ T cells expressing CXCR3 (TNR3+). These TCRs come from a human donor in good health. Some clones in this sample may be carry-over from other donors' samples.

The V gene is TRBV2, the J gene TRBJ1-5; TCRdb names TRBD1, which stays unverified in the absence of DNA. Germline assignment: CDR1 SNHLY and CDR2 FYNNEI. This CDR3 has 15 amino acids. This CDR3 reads CASSDRDGTNQPQHF.

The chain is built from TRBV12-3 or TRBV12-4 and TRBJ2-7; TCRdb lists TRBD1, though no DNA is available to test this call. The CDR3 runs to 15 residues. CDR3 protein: CASSLDRGWVGEQYF.

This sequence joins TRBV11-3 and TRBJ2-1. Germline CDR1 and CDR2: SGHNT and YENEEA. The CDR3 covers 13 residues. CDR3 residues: CASSLVSNNEQFF.